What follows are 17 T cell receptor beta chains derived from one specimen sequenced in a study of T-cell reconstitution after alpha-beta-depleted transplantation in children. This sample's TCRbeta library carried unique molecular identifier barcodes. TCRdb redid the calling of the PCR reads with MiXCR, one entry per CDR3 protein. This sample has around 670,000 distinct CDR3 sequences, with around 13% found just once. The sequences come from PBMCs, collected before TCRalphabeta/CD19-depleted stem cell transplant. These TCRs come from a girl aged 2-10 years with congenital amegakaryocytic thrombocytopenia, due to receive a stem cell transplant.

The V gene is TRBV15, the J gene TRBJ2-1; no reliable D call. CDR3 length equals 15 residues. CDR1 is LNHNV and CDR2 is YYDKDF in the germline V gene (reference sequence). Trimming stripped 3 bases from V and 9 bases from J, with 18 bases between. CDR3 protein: CATSSAPIHGVEQFF. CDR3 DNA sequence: TGTGCCACCAGCAGTGCCCCCATCCACGGTGTTGAGCAGTTCTTC.

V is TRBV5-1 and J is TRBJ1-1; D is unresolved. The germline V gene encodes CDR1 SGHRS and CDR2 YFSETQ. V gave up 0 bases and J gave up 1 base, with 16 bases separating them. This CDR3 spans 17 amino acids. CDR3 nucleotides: TGCGCCAGCAGCTTGGGAGCGCACTCAAAGGGGAACACTGAAGCTTTCTTT. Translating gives CASSLGAHSKGNTEAFF.

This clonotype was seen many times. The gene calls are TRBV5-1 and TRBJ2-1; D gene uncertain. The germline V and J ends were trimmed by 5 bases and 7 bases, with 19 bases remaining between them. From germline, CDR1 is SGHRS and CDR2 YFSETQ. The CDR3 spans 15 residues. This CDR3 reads CASSYSRIPWNEQFF. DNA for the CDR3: TGCGCCAGCAGTTATTCCCGCATACCCTGGAATGAGCAGTTCTTC.

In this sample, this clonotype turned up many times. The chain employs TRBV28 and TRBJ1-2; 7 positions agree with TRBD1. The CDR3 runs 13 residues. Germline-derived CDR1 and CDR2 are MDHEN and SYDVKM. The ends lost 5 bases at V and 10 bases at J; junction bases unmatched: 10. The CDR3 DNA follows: TGTGCCAGCAGTCCCGGGACAGCCGAAATCTACACCTTC. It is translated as CASSPGTAEIYTF.

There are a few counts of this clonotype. Written as DNA, the CDR3 is TGTGCCAGCAGCTTACAAATTCGAGCGGGCACAGATACGCAGTATTTT. Encoded protein: CASSLQIRAGTDTQYF. The chain uses TRBV7-9 and TRBJ2-3; D is perhaps TRBD2 (5 bases). V dropped 2 bases and J dropped 1 base, with 13 bases sitting between them. The CDR3 covers 16 residues. Germline CDR1 is SEHNR and CDR2 is FQNEAQ (reference sequence).

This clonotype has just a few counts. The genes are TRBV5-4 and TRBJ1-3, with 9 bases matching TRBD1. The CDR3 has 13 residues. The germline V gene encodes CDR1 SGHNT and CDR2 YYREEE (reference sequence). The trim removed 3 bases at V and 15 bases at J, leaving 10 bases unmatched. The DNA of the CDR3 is TGTGCCAGCAGCTCCCGGACAGGGGCGGTTGAATATTTT. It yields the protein CASSSRTGAVEYF. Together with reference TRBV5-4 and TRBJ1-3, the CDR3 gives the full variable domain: ETGVTQSPTHLIKTRGQQVTLRCSSQSGHNTVSWYQQALGQGPQFIFQYYREEENGRGNFPPRFSGLQFPNYSSELNVNALELDDSALYLCASSSRTGAVEYFGEGSWLTVV.

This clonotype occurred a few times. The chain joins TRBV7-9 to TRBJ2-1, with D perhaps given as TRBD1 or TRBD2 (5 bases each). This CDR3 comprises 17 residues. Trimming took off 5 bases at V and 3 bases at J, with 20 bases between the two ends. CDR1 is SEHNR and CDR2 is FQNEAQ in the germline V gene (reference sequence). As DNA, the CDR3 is TGTGCCAGCAGCGCTAACACCGGGACGGAAAACTACAATGAGCAGTTCTTC. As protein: CASSANTGTENYNEQFF.

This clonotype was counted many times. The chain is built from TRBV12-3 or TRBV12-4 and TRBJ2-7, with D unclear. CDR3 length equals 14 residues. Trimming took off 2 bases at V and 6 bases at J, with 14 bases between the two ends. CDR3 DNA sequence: TGTGCCAGCAGTTTACCAGCCGCGACAATCGAGCAGTACTTC. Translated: CASSLPAATIEQYF.

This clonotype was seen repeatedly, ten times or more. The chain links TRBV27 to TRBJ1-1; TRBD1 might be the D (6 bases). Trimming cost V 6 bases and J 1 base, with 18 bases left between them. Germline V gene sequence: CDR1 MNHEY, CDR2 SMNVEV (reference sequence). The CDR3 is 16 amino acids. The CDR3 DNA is TGTGCCAGCAGCCGGTGGACAGCACAGGGGAACACTGAAGCTTTCTTT. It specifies CASSRWTAQGNTEAFF.

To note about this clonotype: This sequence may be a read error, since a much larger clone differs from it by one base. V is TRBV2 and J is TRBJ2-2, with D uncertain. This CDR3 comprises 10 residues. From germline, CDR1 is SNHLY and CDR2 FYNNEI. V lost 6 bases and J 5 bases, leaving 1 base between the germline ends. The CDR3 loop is CASRTGELFF. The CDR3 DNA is TGTGCCAGCAGGACCGGGGAGCTGTTTTTT.

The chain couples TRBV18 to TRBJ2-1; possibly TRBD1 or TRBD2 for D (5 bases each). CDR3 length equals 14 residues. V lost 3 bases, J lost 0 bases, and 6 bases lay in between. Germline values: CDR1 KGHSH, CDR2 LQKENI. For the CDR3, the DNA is TGTGCCAGCTCACCGGGGGACTCCTACAATGAGCAGTTCTTC. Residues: CASSPGDSYNEQFF.

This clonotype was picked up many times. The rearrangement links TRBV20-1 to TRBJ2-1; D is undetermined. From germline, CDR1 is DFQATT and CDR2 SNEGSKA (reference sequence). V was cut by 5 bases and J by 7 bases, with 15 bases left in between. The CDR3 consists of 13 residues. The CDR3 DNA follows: TGCAGTGCTGACCCCCTCCAAGGGAATGAGCAGTTCTTC. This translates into CSADPLQGNEQFF.

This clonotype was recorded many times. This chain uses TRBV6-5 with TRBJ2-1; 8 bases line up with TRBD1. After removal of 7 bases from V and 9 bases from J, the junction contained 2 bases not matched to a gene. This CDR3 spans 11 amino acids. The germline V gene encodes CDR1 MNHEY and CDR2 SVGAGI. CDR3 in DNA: TGTGCCAGCACAGGGGGCATTGAGCAGTTCTTC. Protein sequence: CASTGGIEQFF.

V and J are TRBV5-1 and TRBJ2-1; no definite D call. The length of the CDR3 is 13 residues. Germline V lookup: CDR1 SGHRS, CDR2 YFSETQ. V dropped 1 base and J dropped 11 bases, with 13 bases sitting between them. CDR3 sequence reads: CASSLSQPDQQFF. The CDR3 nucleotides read TGCGCCAGCAGCTTGTCCCAGCCCGATCAGCAGTTCTTC.

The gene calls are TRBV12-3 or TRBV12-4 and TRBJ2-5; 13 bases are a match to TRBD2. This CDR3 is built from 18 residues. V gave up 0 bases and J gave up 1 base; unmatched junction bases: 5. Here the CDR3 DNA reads TGTGCCAGCAGTTTAGCTTCCGGGACTAGCGGGACCCAAGAGACCCAGTACTTC. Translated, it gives CASSLASGTSGTQETQYF.

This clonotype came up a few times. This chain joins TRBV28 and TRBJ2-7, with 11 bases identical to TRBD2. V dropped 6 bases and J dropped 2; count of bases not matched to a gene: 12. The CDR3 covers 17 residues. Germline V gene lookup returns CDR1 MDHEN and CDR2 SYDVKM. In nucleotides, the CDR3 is TGTGCCAGCAGAGGTCAAAGACTAGCGGGAAACCCCTACGAGCAGTACTTC. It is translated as CASRGQRLAGNPYEQYF.

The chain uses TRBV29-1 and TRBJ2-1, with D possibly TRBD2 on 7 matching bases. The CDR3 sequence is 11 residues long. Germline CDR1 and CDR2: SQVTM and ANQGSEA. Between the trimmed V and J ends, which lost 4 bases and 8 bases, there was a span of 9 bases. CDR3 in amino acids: CSVGGGHEQFF. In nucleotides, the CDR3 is TGCAGCGTTGGGGGGGGGCATGAGCAGTTCTTC.